This is a list of T cell receptor beta chains from one sample in a study of somatic mutations in cytotoxic T cells in rheumatoid arthritis. The repertoire was sequenced with immunoSEQ multiplex PCR; TCRdb's copy has only in-frame clones and lacks some. The sample shows more than 10,000 clones, 75% to 85% of them seen only once. The sequencing sample was made of CD8+ T cells sorted from blood. The receptors were sampled from an adult with rheumatoid arthritis. CDR3s include the opening cysteine and the closing phenylalanine or tryptophan.

V gene | CDR3 protein
TRBV11-2 | CASTPGQNYGYTF
TRBV30 | CAWSTTGTESYEQYF
TRBV14 | CASSLLGGANYGYTF
TRBV6-5 | CASSRLAGGTDTQYF
TRBV5-1 | CASSLISGANGYTF
TRBV7-9 | CASSSRQEANYGYTF
TRBV27 | CASSHLWGTSSWDTQYF
TRBV5-1 | CASSLGDRDNSPLHF
TRBV30 | CAWWTGKNTGELFF
TRBV7-9 | CATAVETQYF
TRBV7-9 | CASSSPPGQETQYF
TRBV6-4 | CASSASPGGRYNEQFF
TRBV7-3 | CASSLDGAGTDTQYF
TRBV9 | CASSVEGSGEQYF
TRBV19 | CASRTSTNEKLFF
TRBV7-9 | CASSKQTGSNYGYTF
TRBV30 | CAWSSLYEQYF
TRBV5-4 | CASSFGRDTQYF
TRBV19 | CASSTSLGLLYGYTF
TRBV19 | CASSIGSLGLNTEAFF
TRBV15 | CATSSNRGLNYGYTF
TRBV6-5 | CASSPSPVGRYEQYF
TRBV6-5 | CASSTTFNSPLHF
TRBV4-1 | CASTPQPGIFGRTDYGYTF
TRBV7-3 | CASSSGGGNEQFF
TRBV5-5 | CASSLLAGGSSYEQYF
TRBV5-6 | CASSPDRSNTEAFF
TRBV15 | CATSKDWDSTNTEAFF
TRBV4-1 | CASSQAGGEQYF
TRBV7-2 | CASSFENGPSYEQYF
TRBV4-1 | CASSQEGRGVGELFF
TRBV5-5 | CASSGGQFVEETQYF
TRBV7-8 | CASSSQGADADYGYTF
TRBV28 | CASSSRIYRGGYGYTF